The entry below gives a single TCR beta chain sequence along with its context. The CDR3 is 16 residues long. From germline, CDR1 is KGHSH and CDR2 LQKENI. V was cut by 2 bases and J by 0 bases, with 8 bases left in between. CD4+ cells underwent separation, giving CD45RA+ naive and CD45RA-negative memory subsets. The source of the sample is a study of shared clonotypes between healthy human individuals. Study as a whole: Donors consisted of a couple of women and a few men between 18 and 49.

Here immunoSEQ multiplex PCR was the method, and the copy in TCRdb shows in-frame clones only, minus some. The table lists a few million clones, just over 90% of them singletons. The V call is TRBV18, the J call TRBJ2-6; D is ambiguous. The receptor was derived from a man younger than 30 in good health. The sequenced sample consisted of naive CD4+ T cells sorted from blood. Regarding subset: CD45RA+ positively selected. The CDR3 DNA reads TGTGCCAGCTCACCAGGGATTAGCTCTGGGGCCAACGTCCTGACTTTC. Protein product: CASSPGISSGANVLTF.